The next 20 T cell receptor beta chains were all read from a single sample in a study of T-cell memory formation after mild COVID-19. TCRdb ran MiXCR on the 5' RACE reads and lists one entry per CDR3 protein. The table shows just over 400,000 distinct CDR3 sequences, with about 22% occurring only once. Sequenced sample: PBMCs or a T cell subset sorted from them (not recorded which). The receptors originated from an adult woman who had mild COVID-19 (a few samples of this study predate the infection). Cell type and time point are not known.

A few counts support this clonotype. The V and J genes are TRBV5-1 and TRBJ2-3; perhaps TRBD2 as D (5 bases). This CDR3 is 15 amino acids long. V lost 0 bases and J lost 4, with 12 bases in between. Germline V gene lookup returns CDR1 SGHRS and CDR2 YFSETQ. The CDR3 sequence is CASSLDTGFADTQYF. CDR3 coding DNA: TGCGCCAGCAGCTTGGACACGGGGTTTGCAGATACGCAGTATTTT.

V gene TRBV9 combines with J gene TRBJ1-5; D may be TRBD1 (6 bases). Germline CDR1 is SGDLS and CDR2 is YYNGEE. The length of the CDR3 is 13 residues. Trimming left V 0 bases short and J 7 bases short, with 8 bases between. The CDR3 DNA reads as TGTGCCAGCAGCGTAGAGGGGGGACAGCCCCAGCATTTT. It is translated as CASSVEGGQPQHF.

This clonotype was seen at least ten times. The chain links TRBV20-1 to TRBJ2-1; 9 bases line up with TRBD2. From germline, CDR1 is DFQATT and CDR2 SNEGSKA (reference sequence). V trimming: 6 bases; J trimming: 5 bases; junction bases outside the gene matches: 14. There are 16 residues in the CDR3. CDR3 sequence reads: CSAKGVASGDHNEQFF. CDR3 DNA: TGCAGTGCAAAGGGGGTGGCTAGCGGGGATCACAATGAGCAGTTCTTC.

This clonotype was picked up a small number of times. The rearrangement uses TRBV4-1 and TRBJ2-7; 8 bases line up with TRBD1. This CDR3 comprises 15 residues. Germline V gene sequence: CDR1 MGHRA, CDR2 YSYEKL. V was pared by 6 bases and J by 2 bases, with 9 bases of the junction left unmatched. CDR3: CASSQQGVPAYEQYF. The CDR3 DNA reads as TGCGCCAGCAGTCAACAGGGGGTTCCTGCCTACGAGCAGTACTTC.

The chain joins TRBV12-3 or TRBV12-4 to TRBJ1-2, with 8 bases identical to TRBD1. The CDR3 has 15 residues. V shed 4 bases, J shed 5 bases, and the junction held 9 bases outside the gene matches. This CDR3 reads CASSSSDRVGYGYTF. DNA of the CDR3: TGTGCCAGCAGTTCCTCGGACAGGGTGGGGTATGGCTACACCTTC.

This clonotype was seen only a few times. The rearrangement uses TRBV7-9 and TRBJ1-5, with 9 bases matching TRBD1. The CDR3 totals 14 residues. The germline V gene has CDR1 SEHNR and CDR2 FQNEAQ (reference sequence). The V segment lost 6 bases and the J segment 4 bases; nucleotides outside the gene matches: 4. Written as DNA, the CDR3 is TGTGCCAGCAGATTGGGGACAGGGAATCAGCCCCAGCATTTT. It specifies CASRLGTGNQPQHF.

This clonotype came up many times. In DNA, the CDR3 is TGTGCCACCAGTGACCCCGGGACTAGCGTCTACAATGAGCAGTTCTTC. It translates to CATSDPGTSVYNEQFF. The rearrangement links TRBV24-1 to TRBJ2-1; 10 positions agree with TRBD2. The CDR3 runs 16 residues. Germline V CDR1 and CDR2: KGHDR, SFDVKD. The V gene end was trimmed by 4 bases and the J gene end by 3 bases; junction bases not matched to a gene: 5.

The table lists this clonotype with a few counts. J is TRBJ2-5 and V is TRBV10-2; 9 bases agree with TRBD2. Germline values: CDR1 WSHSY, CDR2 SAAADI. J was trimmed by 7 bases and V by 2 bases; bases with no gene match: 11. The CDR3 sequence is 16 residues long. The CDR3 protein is CASSEIPSGVQGTQYF. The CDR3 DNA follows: TGCGCCAGCAGTGAGATCCCTAGCGGGGTTCAGGGGACCCAGTACTTC.

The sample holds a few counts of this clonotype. The CDR3 here is CASSRGTYTGELFF. CDR3 DNA: TGCGCCAGCAGCCGGGGCACTTACACCGGGGAGCTGTTTTTT. The chain has TRBV4-3 and TRBJ2-2; weak D call: TRBD1 (5 bases). Germline V gene sequence: CDR1 LGHNA, CDR2 YSLEER. This CDR3 contains 14 residues. V lost 4 bases and J lost 3, with 9 bases in between.

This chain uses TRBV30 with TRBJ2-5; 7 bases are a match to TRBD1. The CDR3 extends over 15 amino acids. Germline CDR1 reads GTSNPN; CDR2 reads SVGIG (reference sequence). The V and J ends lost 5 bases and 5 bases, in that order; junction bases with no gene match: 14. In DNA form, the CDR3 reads TGTGCCTGGGACCGGGACAGACAGCTGTGGGAGACCCAGTACTTC. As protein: CAWDRDRQLWETQYF.

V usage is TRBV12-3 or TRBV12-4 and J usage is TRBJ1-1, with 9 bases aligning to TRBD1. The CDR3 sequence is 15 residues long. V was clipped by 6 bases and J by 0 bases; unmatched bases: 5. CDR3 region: CASSRTGALNTEAFF. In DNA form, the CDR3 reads TGTGCCAGCAGCCGGACAGGGGCACTGAACACTGAAGCTTTCTTT.

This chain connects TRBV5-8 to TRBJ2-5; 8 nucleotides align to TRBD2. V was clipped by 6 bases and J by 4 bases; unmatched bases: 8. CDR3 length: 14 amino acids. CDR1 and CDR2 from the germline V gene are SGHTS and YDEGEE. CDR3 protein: CASNPGLVIETQYF. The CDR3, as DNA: TGTGCCAGCAACCCGGGACTAGTCATAGAGACCCAGTACTTC.

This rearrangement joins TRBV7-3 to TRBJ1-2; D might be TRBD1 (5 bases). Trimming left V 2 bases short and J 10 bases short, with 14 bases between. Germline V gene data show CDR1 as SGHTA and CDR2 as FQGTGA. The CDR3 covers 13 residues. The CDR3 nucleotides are TGTGCCAGCAGCTTACAGGACACTGCACCCTACACCTTC. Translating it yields CASSLQDTAPYTF.

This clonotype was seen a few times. The CDR3 nucleotides are TGTGCCAGCAGCCAGGACTATCCTAGCACAGATACGCAGTATTTT. It codes for CASSQDYPSTDTQYF. J is TRBJ2-3 and V is TRBV5-6, with D possibly TRBD2 on 6 matching bases. The CDR3 covers 15 residues. V was cut by 4 bases and J by 0 bases, with 12 bases left in between. Germline V gene sequence: CDR1 SGHDT, CDR2 YYEEEE.

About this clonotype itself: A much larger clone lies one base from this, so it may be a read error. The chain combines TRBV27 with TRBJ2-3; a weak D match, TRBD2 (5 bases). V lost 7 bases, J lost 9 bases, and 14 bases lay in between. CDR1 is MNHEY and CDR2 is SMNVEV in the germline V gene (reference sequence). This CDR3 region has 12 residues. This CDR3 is CASTSLGGTQYF. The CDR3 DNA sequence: TGTGCCAGCACCTCCCTCGGCGGGACGCAGTATTTT.

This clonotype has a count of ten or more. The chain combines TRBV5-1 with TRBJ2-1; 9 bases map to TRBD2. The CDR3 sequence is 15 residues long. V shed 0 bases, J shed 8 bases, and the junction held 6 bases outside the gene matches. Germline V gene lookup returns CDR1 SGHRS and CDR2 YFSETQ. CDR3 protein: CASSLVSRGRDEQFF. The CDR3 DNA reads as TGCGCCAGCAGCTTGGTGTCTCGCGGGAGGGATGAGCAGTTCTTC.

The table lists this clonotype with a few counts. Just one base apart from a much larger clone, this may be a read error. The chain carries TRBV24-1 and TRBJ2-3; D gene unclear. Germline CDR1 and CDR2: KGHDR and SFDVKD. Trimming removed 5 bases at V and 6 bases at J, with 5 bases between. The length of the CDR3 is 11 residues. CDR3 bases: TGTGCCACCAGTGTTATGGATACGCAGTATTTT. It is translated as CATSVMDTQYF.

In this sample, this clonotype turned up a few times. The CDR3 spells CASSHDPASYEQYF. CDR3 nucleotide sequence: TGCGCCAGCAGCCACGATCCAGCGTCCTACGAGCAGTACTTC. The chain has TRBV4-3 and TRBJ2-7; no firm D call. In germline, CDR1 is LGHNA, CDR2 YSLEER. CDR3 length equals 14 residues. Trimming left V 3 bases short and J 1 base short, with 10 bases between.

The CDR3 DNA sequence: TGTGCCACCAGTGACCGGGACAATGAGCAGTTCTTC. Its translation: CATSDRDNEQFF. The chain uses TRBV24-1 and TRBJ2-1; D call uncertain. Trimming stripped 4 bases from V and 5 bases from J, with 5 bases between. The length of the CDR3 is 12 residues. Looked up from germline, CDR1 is KGHDR and CDR2 is SFDVKD.

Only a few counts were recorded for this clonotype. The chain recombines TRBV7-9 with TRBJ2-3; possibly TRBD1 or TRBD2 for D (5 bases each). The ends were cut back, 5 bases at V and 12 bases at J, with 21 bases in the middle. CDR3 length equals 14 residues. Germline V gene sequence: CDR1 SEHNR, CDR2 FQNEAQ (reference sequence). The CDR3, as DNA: TGTGCCAGCAGCCAGCCCGGGACCACCCTGGGTCAGTATTTT. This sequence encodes CASSQPGTTLGQYF.